This record covers a single T cell receptor (beta chain). Its antigen is unknown. This sample was included in a study of shared clonotypes between healthy human individuals. Unmatched junction bases numbered 8, after V lost 6 bases and J lost 0 bases. The CDR3 consists of 15 residues. Germline V gene data show CDR1 as SGHVS and CDR2 as FNYEAQ. Original methodology: Filtering of immunoSEQ junctional sequences could not match full-length read filtering. Profiled with immunoSEQ multiplex PCR; TCRdb holds only in-frame clones, not every one. V and J calls and clone size are given by that table; D and trimming were obtained from the DNA. The repertoire holds about 2.1 million clones, with 80% to 95% as singletons. Selected positively for CCR7 and CD45RO-negative, naive CD8 cells excluded terminally differentiated effector memory CD45RA+ cells. Study-wide results and limits: Clonotypes not shared had lower generation probabilities than those common to all four donors. Of the naive CD4 clonotypes, around 4.7% were shared across four donors.

Sequencing was done on a sample of naive CD8+ T cells from PBMCs. This clonotype originated in a man aged 18 to 29 in good health. Some clones in this sample may be carry-over from other donors' samples. The chain uses TRBV7-6 and TRBJ2-7, with 7 bases that match TRBD2. The DNA of the CDR3 is TGTGCCAGCAGTGACCTAGCGGTGAGCTCCTACGAGCAGTACTTC. Protein: CASSDLAVSSYEQYF.